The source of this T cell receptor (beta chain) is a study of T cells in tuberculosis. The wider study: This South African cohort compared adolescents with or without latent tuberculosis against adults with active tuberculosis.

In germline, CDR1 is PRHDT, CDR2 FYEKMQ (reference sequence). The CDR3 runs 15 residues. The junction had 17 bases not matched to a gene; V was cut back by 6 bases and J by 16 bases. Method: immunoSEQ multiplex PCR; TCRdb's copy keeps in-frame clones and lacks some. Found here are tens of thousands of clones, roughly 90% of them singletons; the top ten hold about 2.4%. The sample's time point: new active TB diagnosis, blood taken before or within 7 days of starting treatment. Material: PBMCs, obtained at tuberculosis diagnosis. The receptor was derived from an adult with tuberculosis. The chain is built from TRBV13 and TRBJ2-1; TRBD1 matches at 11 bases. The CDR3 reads CASSLRDRGFDTEFF. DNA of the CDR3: TGTGCCAGCAGTCTCCGGGACAGGGGGTTTGATACGGAATTCTTC.